The T cell receptor (beta chain) under discussion was sequenced for a study of early stage breast cancer tumors. This clone was recorded only once. This CDR3 has 14 residues. V lost 5 bases and J lost 7; bases outside the gene matches: 5. Germline V gene lookup returns CDR1 MDHEN and CDR2 SYDVKM. The protocol was immunoSEQ multiplex PCR, while the TCRdb copy is restricted to in-frame clones and leaves out a portion. This sample has tens of thousands of clones, with 65% to 85% found just once. The V gene is TRBV28, the J gene TRBJ1-6; TRBD1 agrees at 7 bases. The sample was blood. The receptor was derived from a person aged 55-75 years with breast cancer. CDR3 DNA sequence: TGTGCCAGCAGTCACGGGACAGACAATTCACCCCTCCACTTT. Amino acids: CASSHGTDNSPLHF.